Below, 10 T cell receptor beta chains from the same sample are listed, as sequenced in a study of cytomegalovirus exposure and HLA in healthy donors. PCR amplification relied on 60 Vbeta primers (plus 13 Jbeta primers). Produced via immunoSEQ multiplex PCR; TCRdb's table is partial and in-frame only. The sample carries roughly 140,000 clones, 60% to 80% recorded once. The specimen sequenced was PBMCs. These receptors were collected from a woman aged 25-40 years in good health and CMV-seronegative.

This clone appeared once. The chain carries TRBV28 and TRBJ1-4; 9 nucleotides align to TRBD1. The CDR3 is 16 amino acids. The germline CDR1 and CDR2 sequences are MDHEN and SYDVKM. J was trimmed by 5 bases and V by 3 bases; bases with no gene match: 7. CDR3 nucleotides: TGTGCCAGCAGTTTCCCGTTCGGGACAGGGAATGAAAAACTGTTTTTT. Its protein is CASSFPFGTGNEKLFF. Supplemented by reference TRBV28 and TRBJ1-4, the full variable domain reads DVKVTQSSRYLVKRTGEKVFLECVQDMDHENMFWYRQDPGLGLRLIYFSYDVKMKEKGDIPEGYSVSREKKERFSLILESASTNQTSMYLCASSFPFGTGNEKLFFGSGTQLSVL.

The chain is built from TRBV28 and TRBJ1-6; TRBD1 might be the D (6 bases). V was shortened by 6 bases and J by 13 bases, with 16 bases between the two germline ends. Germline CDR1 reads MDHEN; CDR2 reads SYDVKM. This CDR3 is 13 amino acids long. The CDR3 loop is CASREGHGQPLHF. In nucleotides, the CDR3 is TGTGCCAGCAGAGAGGGACACGGTCAGCCCCTCCACTTT. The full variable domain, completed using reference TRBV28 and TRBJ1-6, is DVKVTQSSRYLVKRTGEKVFLECVQDMDHENMFWYRQDPGLGLRLIYFSYDVKMKEKGDIPEGYSVSREKKERFSLILESASTNQTSMYLCASREGHGQPLHFGNGTRLTVT.

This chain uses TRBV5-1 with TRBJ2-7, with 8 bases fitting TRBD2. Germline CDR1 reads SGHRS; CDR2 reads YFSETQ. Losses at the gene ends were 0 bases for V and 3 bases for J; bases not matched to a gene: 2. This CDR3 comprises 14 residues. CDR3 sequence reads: CASSLGTSLYEQYF. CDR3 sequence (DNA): TGCGCCAGCAGCTTGGGGACTAGCCTCTACGAGCAGTACTTC.

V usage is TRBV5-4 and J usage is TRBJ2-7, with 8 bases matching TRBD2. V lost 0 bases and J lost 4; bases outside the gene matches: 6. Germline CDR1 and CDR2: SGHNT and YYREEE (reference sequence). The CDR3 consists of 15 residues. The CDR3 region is CASSLDSGGFYEQYF. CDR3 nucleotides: TGTGCCAGCAGCTTGGATTCGGGGGGGTTTTACGAGCAGTACTTC.

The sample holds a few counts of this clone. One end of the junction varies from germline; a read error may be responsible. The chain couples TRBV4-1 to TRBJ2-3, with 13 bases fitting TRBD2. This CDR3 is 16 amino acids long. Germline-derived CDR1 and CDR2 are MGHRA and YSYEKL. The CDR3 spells CASSQGTSGDTDTQYF. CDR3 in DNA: TGCGCCAGCAGTCAAGGGACTAGCGGGGACACAGATACGCAGTATTTT.

The CDR3 loop reads CASSFGTGGGADTEAFF. The DNA of the CDR3 is TGCGCCAGCAGCTTCGGAACGGGAGGGGGCGCGGACACTGAAGCTTTCTTT. V usage is TRBV5-1 and J usage is TRBJ1-1, with TRBD1 matching over 7 bases. Germline V gene sequence: CDR1 SGHRS, CDR2 YFSETQ. Trimming cost V 2 bases and J 3 bases; bases outside gene matches: 13. CDR3 length equals 17 residues.

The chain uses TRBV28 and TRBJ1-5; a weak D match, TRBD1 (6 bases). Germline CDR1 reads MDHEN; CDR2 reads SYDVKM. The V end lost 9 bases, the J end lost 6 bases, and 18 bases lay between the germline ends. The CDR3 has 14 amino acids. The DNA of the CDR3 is TGTGCCAGTCACCAGGGGCAGGGCCGTCAGCCCCAGCATTTT. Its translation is CASHQGQGRQPQHF.

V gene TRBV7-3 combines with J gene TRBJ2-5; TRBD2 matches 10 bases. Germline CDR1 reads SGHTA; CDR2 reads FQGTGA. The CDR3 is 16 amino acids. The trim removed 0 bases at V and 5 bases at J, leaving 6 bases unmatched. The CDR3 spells CASSLTGVTSGETQYF. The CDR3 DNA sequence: TGTGCCAGCAGCTTAACGGGAGTGACTAGCGGGGAGACCCAGTACTTC. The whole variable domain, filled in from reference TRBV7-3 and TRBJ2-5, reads GAGVSQTPSNKVTEKGKYVELRCDPISGHTALYWYRQSLGQGPEFLIYFQGTGAADDSGLPNDRFFAVRPEGSVSTLKIQRTERGDSAVYLCASSLTGVTSGETQYFGPGTRLLVL.

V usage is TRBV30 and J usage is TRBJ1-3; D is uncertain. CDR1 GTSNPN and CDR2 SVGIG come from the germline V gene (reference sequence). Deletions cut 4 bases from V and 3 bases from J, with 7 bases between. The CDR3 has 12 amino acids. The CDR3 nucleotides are TGTGCCTGGACACCGAGTGGAAACACCATATATTTT. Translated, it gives CAWTPSGNTIYF. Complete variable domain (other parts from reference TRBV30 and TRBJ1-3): SQTIHQWPATLVQPVGSPLSLECTVEGTSNPNLYWYRQAAGRGLQLLFYSVGIGQISSEVPQNLSASRPQDRQFILSSKKLLLSDSGFYLCAWTPSGNTIYFGEGSWLTVV.

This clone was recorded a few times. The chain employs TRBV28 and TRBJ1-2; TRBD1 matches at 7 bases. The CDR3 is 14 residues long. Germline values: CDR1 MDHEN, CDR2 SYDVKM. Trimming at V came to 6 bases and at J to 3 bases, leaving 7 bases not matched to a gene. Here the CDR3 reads CASRYGTGDYGYTF. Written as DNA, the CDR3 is TGTGCCAGCAGATATGGTACAGGGGACTATGGCTACACCTTC.